The 24 T cell receptor beta chains below all came from one sample that was sequenced in a study of CD4 T cell repertoires in COVID-19. The method was immunoSEQ multiplex PCR; TCRdb's version includes in-frame clones alone and lacks a portion of them. The sample records approximately 75,000 clones, roughly 80% being singletons. Here the sequenced sample was CD4+ T cells from peripheral blood, taken after recovery from COVID-19. Receptor source: a human donor who had COVID-19.

V usage is TRBV6-6 and J usage is TRBJ2-7; 10 nucleotides line up with TRBD1. The V and J ends lost 5 bases and 2 bases, in that order; junction bases with no gene match: 6. Germline V gives CDR1 MNHNY, CDR2 SVGAGI (reference sequence). CDR3 size: 15 residues. CDR3 sequence (DNA): TGTGCCAGCAGTGGGACCGGGACAGGGGCCTACGAGCAGTACTTC. This codes for CASSGTGTGAYEQYF.

CDR3 bases: TGTGCCAGTAGTATAGCTGGTGGGGACACTGAAGCTTTCTTT. Residues: CASSIAGGDTEAFF. This chain links TRBV19 with TRBJ1-1, with unresolved D. V lost 1 base and J 3 bases, leaving 9 bases between the germline ends. The CDR3 runs 14 residues. CDR1 is LNHDA, CDR2 SQIVND, per germline (reference sequence).

Here the CDR3 DNA reads TGTGCCAGCAGGCCACCGGGACAGGGGTCCTCACCCCTCCACTTT. Its protein product is CASRPPGQGSSPLHF. V and J are TRBV7-2 and TRBJ1-6, with 10 bases that match TRBD1. The V gene end was trimmed by 6 bases and the J gene end by 10 bases; junction bases not matched to a gene: 9. The CDR3 consists of 15 residues. Germline lookup yields CDR1 SGHTA and CDR2 FQGNSA. Looking up the rest from reference TRBV7-2 and TRBJ1-6 gives the full variable domain: GAGVSQSPSNKVTEKGKDVELRCDPISGHTALYWYRQSLGQGLEFLIYFQGNSAPDKSGLPSDRFSAERTGGSVSTLTIQRTQQEDSAVYLCASRPPGQGSSPLHFGNGTRLTVT.

The chain employs TRBV7-9 and TRBJ1-2; TRBD1 agrees at 8 bases. V was clipped by 7 bases and J by 2 bases; unmatched bases: 6. Germline V gene data show CDR1 as SEHNR and CDR2 as FQNEAQ (reference sequence). This CDR3 spans 14 amino acids. DNA of the CDR3: TGTGCCAGCACTTGGCCAGGGGGCAACTATGGCTACACCTTC. Amino acids: CASTWPGGNYGYTF.

The chain is built from TRBV19 and TRBJ2-5; perhaps TRBD1 as D (6 bases). Deletions cut 4 bases from V and 2 bases from J, with 11 bases between. Germline V gene data show CDR1 as LNHDA and CDR2 as SQIVND (reference sequence). The CDR3 has 14 residues. This chain's CDR3 is CASSTTGYQETQYF. CDR3 nucleotides: TGTGCCAGTAGTACGACAGGTTATCAAGAGACCCAGTACTTC. The variable domain in full, with the rest retrieved from reference TRBV19 and TRBJ2-5, is DGGITQSPKYLFRKEGQNVTLSCEQNLNHDAMYWYRQDPGQGLRLIYYSQIVNDFQKGDIAEGYSVSREKKESFPLTVTSAQKNPTAFYLCASSTTGYQETQYFGPGTRLLVL.

This clone was detected only a few times. The V and J genes are TRBV11-2 and TRBJ1-2, with TRBD1 matching 8 bases. The CDR3 consists of 13 residues. V was clipped by 4 bases and J by 8 bases; unmatched bases: 6. Germline-derived CDR1 and CDR2 are SGHAT and FQNNGV. As DNA, the CDR3 is TGTGCCAGCAGCTCTGGACAGGGCCGGGGCTACACCTTC. It is translated as CASSSGQGRGYTF. The full variable domain, with the rest looked up from reference TRBV11-2 and TRBJ1-2, is EAGVAQSPRYKIIEKRQSVAFWCNPISGHATLYWYQQILGQGPKLLIQFQNNGVVDDSQLPKDRFSAERLKGVDSTLKIQPAKLEDSAVYLCASSSGQGRGYTFGSGTRLTVV.

V and J are TRBV28 and TRBJ1-5; the match to TRBD1 covers 8 bases. With 6 bases clipped from V and 7 bases from J, the junction kept 14 bases outside the gene matches. The CDR3 runs to 16 residues. Germline CDR1 MDHEN, CDR2 SYDVKM. The CDR3 DNA reads as TGTGCCAGCAGCCGTCCCGTGACAGGGGAGGAACAGCCCCAGCATTTT. Translation: CASSRPVTGEEQPQHF. The whole variable domain, filled in from reference TRBV28 and TRBJ1-5, reads DVKVTQSSRYLVKRTGEKVFLECVQDMDHENMFWYRQDPGLGLRLIYFSYDVKMKEKGDIPEGYSVSREKKERFSLILESASTNQTSMYLCASSRPVTGEEQPQHFGDGTRLSIL.

This chain connects TRBV27 to TRBJ2-7; D may be TRBD1 (6 bases). V lost 8 bases and J lost 2, with 16 bases in between. The CDR3 loop spans 14 amino acids. CDR1 and CDR2 (germline): MNHEY, SMNVEV (reference sequence). The DNA for the CDR3 is TGTGCCAGCTCGGTTTGGGACAAACCCTACGAGCAGTACTTC. Encoded protein: CASSVWDKPYEQYF.

The chain uses TRBV3-1 (or the pseudogene TRBV3-2) and TRBJ1-5; TRBD1 is a possible D gene (6 bases). Germline V gene lookup returns CDR1 LGHDT and CDR2 YNNKEL (reference sequence). Trimming removed 3 bases at V and 5 bases at J, with 14 bases between. This CDR3 contains 15 residues. The CDR3, as DNA: TGTGCCAGCAGCCACAATCGGGGACACGATCAGCCCCAGCATTTT. As protein: CASSHNRGHDQPQHF.

The chain uses TRBV9 and TRBJ2-5, with 10 bases fitting TRBD2. The ends lost 2 bases at V and 1 base at J; junction bases unmatched: 2. Germline loops: CDR1 SGDLS, CDR2 YYNGEE. This CDR3 region has 15 residues. The CDR3 here is CASSVSGGIQETQYF. The CDR3 DNA follows: TGTGCCAGCAGCGTTAGCGGGGGGATCCAAGAGACCCAGTACTTC. Combining the CDR3 with reference TRBV9 and TRBJ2-5 gives the whole variable domain DSGVTQTPKHLITATGQRVTLRCSPRSGDLSVYWYQQSLDQGLQFLIQYYNGEERAKGNILERFSAQQFPDLHSELNLSSLELGDSALYFCASSVSGGIQETQYFGPGTRLLVL.

This chain joins TRBV10-3 and TRBJ2-7; D gene ambiguous. Trimming shortened V by 11 bases and J by 5 bases, and 19 bases separated the two germline ends. Germline assignment: CDR1 ENHRY and CDR2 SYGVKD. This CDR3 is built from 13 residues. CDR3 coding DNA: TGTGCCTCGAGTATAATTACGGACGACGAGCAGTACTTC. Encoded protein: CASSIITDDEQYF.

The chain combines TRBV12-5 with TRBJ2-1, with a possible D match to TRBD1 (5 bases). Deletions cut 5 bases from V and 7 bases from J, with 9 bases between. The germline gives CDR1 LGHNT, CDR2 FRNRAP. The CDR3 runs 12 residues. CDR3: CASGGRVNEQFF. CDR3 nucleotide sequence: TGTGCTAGTGGTGGCAGGGTTAATGAGCAGTTCTTC.

J is TRBJ2-1 and V is TRBV5-1, with 12 bases that match TRBD2. The CDR3 is 16 residues long. Germline lookup yields CDR1 SGHRS and CDR2 YFSETQ. V was pared by 4 bases and J by 0 bases, with 2 bases of the junction left unmatched. The CDR3 spells CASSASGRGSYNEQFF. CDR3 nucleotides: TGCGCCAGCAGCGCTAGCGGGAGGGGCTCCTACAATGAGCAGTTCTTC.

The CDR3 sequence: CASRPDSVNTEAFF. CDR3 DNA: TGCGCCAGCAGGCCGGACAGCGTGAACACTGAAGCTTTCTTT. The J gene is TRBJ1-1, the V gene TRBV10-2; the D gene is possibly TRBD1 (6 bases). V dropped 6 bases and J dropped 0 bases, with 11 bases sitting between them. CDR3 length equals 14 residues. Germline CDR1 reads WSHSY; CDR2 reads SAAADI.

The chain employs TRBV9 and TRBJ1-2; 7 bases fit TRBD1. The CDR3 is 14 residues long. V lost 0 bases to trimming and J lost 6 bases; unmatched junction nucleotides: 5. Germline V gene data show CDR1 as SGDLS and CDR2 as YYNGEE. CDR3 nucleotides: TGTGCCAGCAGCGTAGCTAGGCAGGGGGATGGCTACACCTTC. Translation gives CASSVARQGDGYTF.

The chain joins TRBV5-8 to TRBJ2-4; D call uncertain. The CDR3 runs 16 residues. V was clipped by 0 bases and J by 1 base, with 11 bases between them. Germline loops: CDR1 SGHTS, CDR2 YDEGEE. CDR3 bases: TGTGCCAGCAGCTTGGTGGCAGCGCACGCCAAAAACATTCAGTACTTC. Protein sequence: CASSLVAAHAKNIQYF.

This chain uses TRBV27 with TRBJ2-7, with D unresolved. The germline gives CDR1 MNHEY, CDR2 SMNVEV (reference sequence). The CDR3 length is 12 residues. The germline V and J ends were trimmed by 6 bases and 9 bases, with 15 bases remaining between them. CDR3 sequence reads: CASSGFGNGQYF. The CDR3 bases are TGTGCCAGCAGCGGATTCGGTAATGGGCAGTACTTC.

CDR3 loop: CASSFWTGELFF. The CDR3 DNA reads as TGTGCCAGCAGTTTTTGGACCGGGGAGCTGTTTTTT. The chain has TRBV12-3 or TRBV12-4 and TRBJ2-2; D gene unclear. The CDR3 contains 12 residues. V dropped 3 bases and J dropped 5 bases, with 4 bases sitting between them.

The rearrangement links TRBV7-3 to TRBJ1-2; D is ambiguous. CDR3 length equals 14 residues. CDR1 is SGHTA and CDR2 is FQGTGA in the germline V gene. Trimming shortened V by 5 bases and J by 9 bases, and 19 bases separated the two germline ends. The chain's CDR3 is CASSPGPGIVRYTF. DNA of the CDR3: TGTGCCAGCAGCCCCGGACCCGGAATCGTTCGCTACACCTTC.

The gene calls are TRBV7-6 and TRBJ1-1, with D unclear. Germline assignment: CDR1 SGHVS and CDR2 FNYEAQ. The length of the CDR3 is 11 residues. V lost 4 bases, J lost 6 bases, and 6 bases lay in between. CDR3 amino acids: CASSSKAEAFF. In DNA form, the CDR3 reads TGTGCCAGCAGCTCGAAGGCTGAAGCTTTCTTT.

This clone was found once. The CDR3 protein is CASGLSDTQYF. The CDR3 DNA reads TGTGCTAGTGGTTTGTCAGATACGCAGTATTTT. This chain links TRBV12-5 with TRBJ2-3; D remains unclear. Germline CDR1 reads LGHNT; CDR2 reads FRNRAP. The CDR3 extends over 11 amino acids. Trimming took off 2 bases at V and 4 bases at J, with 1 base between the two ends.

The gene calls are TRBV11-2 and TRBJ2-1; TRBD1 is a possible D gene (5 bases). V gave up 1 base and J gave up 6 bases, with 13 bases separating them. The CDR3 is 15 amino acids. Germline V gene lookup returns CDR1 SGHAT and CDR2 FQNNGV. CDR3 residues: CASSLGRAFGNEQFF. The CDR3 DNA reads as TGTGCCAGCAGCTTAGGCAGGGCCTTCGGCAATGAGCAGTTCTTC. The full variable domain, completed using reference TRBV11-2 and TRBJ2-1, is EAGVAQSPRYKIIEKRQSVAFWCNPISGHATLYWYQQILGQGPKLLIQFQNNGVVDDSQLPKDRFSAERLKGVDSTLKIQPAKLEDSAVYLCASSLGRAFGNEQFFGPGTRLTVL.

The chain is built from TRBV7-3 and TRBJ1-1; 8 positions match TRBD1. The CDR3 contains 14 residues. After removal of 4 bases from V and 3 bases from J, the junction contained 4 bases not matched to a gene. Germline V lookup: CDR1 SGHTA, CDR2 FQGTGA. CDR3 sequence reads: CASSSTGGHTEAFF. The CDR3 DNA sequence: TGTGCCAGCAGCTCTACAGGGGGTCACACTGAAGCTTTCTTT.

CDR3 coding DNA: TGTGCCAGCAGTTACTCGGATTTGAGAGAGACCCAGTACTTC. Amino acids: CASSYSDLRETQYF. This rearrangement joins TRBV6-2 or TRBV6-3 to TRBJ2-5; D call uncertain. The ends were cut back, 0 bases at V and 4 bases at J, with 9 bases in the middle. Per the germline V gene, CDR1 is MNHEY and CDR2 is SVGEGT. The length of the CDR3 is 14 residues.